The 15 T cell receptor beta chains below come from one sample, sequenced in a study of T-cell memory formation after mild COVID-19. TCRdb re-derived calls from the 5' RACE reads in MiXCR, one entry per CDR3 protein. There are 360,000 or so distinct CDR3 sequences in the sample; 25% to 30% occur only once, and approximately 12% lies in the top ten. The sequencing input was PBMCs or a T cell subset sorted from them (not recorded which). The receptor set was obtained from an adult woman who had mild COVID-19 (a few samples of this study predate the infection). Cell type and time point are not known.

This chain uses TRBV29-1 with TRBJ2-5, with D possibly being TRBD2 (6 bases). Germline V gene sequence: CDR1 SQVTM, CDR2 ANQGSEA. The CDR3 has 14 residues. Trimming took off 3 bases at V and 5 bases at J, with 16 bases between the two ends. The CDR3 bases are TGCAGCGTTGAGCGGGACGCCCTAGGGGAGACCCAGTACTTC. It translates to CSVERDALGETQYF.

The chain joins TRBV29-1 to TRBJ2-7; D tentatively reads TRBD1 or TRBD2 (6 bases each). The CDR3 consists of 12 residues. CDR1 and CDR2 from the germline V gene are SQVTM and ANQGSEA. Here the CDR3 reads CTGGPSSYEQYF. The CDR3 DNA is TGCACTGGGGGGCCGAGCTCCTACGAGCAGTACTTC.

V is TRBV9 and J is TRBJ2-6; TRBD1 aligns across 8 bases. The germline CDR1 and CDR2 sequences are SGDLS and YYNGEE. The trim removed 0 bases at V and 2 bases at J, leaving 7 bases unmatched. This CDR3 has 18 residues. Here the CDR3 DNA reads TGTGCCAGCAGCGTAGATTGGACAGGGTCTCCTGGGGCCAACGTCCTGACTTTC. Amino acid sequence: CASSVDWTGSPGANVLTF.

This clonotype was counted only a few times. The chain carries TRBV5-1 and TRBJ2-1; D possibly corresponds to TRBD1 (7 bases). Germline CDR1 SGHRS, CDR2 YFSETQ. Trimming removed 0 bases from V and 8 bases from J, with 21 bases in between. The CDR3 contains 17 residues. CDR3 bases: TGCGCCAGCAGCTTGGGGAACAGGGGAGGACCGGTTGATGAGCAGTTCTTC. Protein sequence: CASSLGNRGGPVDEQFF.

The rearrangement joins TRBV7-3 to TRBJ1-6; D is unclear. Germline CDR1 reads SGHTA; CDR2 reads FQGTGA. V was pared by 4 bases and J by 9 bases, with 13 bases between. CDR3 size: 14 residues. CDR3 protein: CASSSTSVGSPLHF. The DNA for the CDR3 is TGTGCCAGCAGCTCCACATCGGTTGGTTCACCCCTCCACTTT.

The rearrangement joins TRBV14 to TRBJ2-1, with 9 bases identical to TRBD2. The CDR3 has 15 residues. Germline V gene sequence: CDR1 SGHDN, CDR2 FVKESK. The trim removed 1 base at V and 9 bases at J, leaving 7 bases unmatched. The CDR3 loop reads CASSQGGLAMGEQFF. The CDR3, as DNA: TGTGCCAGCAGCCAAGGGGGACTAGCCATGGGTGAGCAGTTCTTC.

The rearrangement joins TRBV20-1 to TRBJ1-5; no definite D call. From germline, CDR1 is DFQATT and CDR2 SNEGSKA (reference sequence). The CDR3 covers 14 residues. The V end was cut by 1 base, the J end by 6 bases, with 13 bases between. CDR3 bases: TGCAGTGCTAGAGGAAGCGGGATAGTTCAGCCCCAGCATTTT. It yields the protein CSARGSGIVQPQHF.

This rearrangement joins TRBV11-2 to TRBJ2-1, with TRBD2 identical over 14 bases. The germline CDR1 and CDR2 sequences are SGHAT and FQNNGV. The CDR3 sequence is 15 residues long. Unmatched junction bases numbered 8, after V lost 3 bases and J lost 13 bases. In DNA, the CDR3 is TGTGCCAGCAGCTTGACTAGCGGGAGGGCGACCCTCCAGTTCTTC. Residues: CASSLTSGRATLQFF.

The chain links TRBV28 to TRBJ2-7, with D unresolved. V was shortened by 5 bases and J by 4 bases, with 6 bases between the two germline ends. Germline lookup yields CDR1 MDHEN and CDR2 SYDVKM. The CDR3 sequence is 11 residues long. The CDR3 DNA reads TGTGCCAGCAGTACGAAATACGAGCAGTACTTC. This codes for CASSTKYEQYF.

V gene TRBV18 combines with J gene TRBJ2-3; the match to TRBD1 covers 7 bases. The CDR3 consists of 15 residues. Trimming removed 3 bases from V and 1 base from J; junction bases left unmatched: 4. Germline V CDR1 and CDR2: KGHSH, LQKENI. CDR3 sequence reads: CASSPPTGGTDTQYF. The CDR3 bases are TGTGCCAGCTCACCCCCTACAGGGGGCACAGATACGCAGTATTTT.

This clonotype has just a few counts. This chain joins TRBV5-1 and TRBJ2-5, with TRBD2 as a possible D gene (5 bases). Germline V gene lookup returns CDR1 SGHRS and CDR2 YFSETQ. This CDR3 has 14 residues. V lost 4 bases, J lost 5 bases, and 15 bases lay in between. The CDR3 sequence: CASSLTSSLETQYF. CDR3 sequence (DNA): TGCGCCAGCAGCCTAACTAGTAGTCTGGAGACCCAGTACTTC.

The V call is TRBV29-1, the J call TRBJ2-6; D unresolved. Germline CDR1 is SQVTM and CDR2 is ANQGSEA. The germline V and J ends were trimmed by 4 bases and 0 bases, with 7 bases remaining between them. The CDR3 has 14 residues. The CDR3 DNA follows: TGCAGCGTTGTAATCAGCTCTGGGGCCAACGTCCTGACTTTC. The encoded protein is CSVVISSGANVLTF.

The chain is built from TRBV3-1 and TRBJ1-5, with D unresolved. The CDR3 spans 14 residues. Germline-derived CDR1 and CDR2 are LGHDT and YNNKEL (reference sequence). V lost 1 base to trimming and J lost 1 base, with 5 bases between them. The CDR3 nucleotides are TGTGCCAGCAGCCAAGGCGTCAGCAATCAGCCCCAGCATTTT. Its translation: CASSQGVSNQPQHF.

Written as DNA, the CDR3 is TGCGCCAGCAGCCAGGTCGGGACTAGTCACCGGGAGCTGTTTTTT. Translation gives CASSQVGTSHRELFF. This chain uses TRBV4-1 with TRBJ2-2; 8 nucleotides line up with TRBD2. The germline CDR1 and CDR2 sequences are MGHRA and YSYEKL. This CDR3 comprises 15 residues. J gave up 9 bases and V 3 bases, and 9 bases lay outside the gene matches.

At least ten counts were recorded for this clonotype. The CDR3 DNA reads as TGTGCCAGCAGTTGGGTGGGAAGGTACAATGAGCAGTTCTTC. This translates into CASSWVGRYNEQFF. V is TRBV6-2 or TRBV6-3 and J is TRBJ2-1; D not certain. CDR3 length equals 14 residues. Per the germline V gene, CDR1 is MNHEY and CDR2 is SVGEGT. Trimming took 4 bases from V and 4 from J, leaving 11 bases between them.